The 25 T cell receptor beta chains presented below share a single source sample, sequenced in a study of T cell clones after liver transplantation. Clones were sequenced by immunoSEQ multiplex PCR, and TCRdb holds only the in-frame ones, with some missing. The data hold just over 80,000 clones, with 65% to 85% observed a single time. The specimen comprised CD4+ T cells from blood, sampled roughly 3.5 years after liver transplant. The receptors come from a human patient who received a liver transplant. Some T cells may be supplied by the graft donor.

J is TRBJ1-1 and V is TRBV5-6; D is ambiguous. CDR1 and CDR2 (germline): SGHDT, YYEEEE. This CDR3 region has 11 residues. Trimming took off 7 bases at V and 8 bases at J, with 12 bases between the two ends. The CDR3, as DNA: TGTGCCAGCCAGAGGGCCTCCGAAGCTTTCTTT. Protein sequence: CASQRASEAFF. Filled out from reference TRBV5-6 and TRBJ1-1, the complete variable domain reads DAGVTQSPTHLIKTRGQQVTLRCSPKSGHDTVSWYQQALGQGPQFIFQYYEEEERQRGNFPDRFSGHQFPNYSSELNVNALLLGDSALYLCASQRASEAFFGQGTRLTVV.

The chain recombines TRBV9 with TRBJ2-1; tentatively, D is TRBD2 (6 bases). Germline-derived CDR1 and CDR2 are SGDLS and YYNGEE. This CDR3 spans 15 amino acids. Between the trimmed V and J ends, which lost 4 bases and 8 bases, there was a span of 19 bases. In DNA form, the CDR3 reads TGTGCCAGCAGCCCCAACGGAGGGCCGTGGGATGAGCAGTTCTTC. Protein: CASSPNGGPWDEQFF.

The V call is TRBV21-1, the J call TRBJ2-2; the table's D call of TRBD2 was not tested on the DNA. TRBV21-1 is assigned pseudogene status. This CDR3 region has 16 residues. CDR3 sequence: CASSKEVAGAHRELFF. For the CDR3, the DNA is TGTGCCAGCAGCAAGGAGGTAGCGGGAGCCCACCGGGAGCTGTTTTTT.

This rearrangement joins TRBV5-1 to TRBJ2-1; 10 bases align to TRBD2. Trimming removed 4 bases from V and 3 bases from J; junction bases left unmatched: 10. Germline V gene lookup returns CDR1 SGHRS and CDR2 YFSETQ. The CDR3 length is 17 residues. CDR3 region: CASSLAPTSGNYNEQFF. CDR3 DNA sequence: TGCGCCAGCAGCCTCGCTCCCACTAGCGGGAACTACAATGAGCAGTTCTTC.

V gene TRBV27 combines with J gene TRBJ2-1; D unclear. The germline V gene encodes CDR1 MNHEY and CDR2 SMNVEV (reference sequence). With 0 bases removed from V and 5 bases from J, the gap between germline ends came to 5 bases. There are 13 residues in the CDR3. DNA for the CDR3: TGTGCCAGCAGTTTATCCTTAAACAATGAGCAGTTCTTC. It is translated as CASSLSLNNEQFF.

The chain carries TRBV5-1 and TRBJ2-2, with a weak D call TRBD1 (5 bases). Trimming pared 1 base from V and 0 bases from J, leaving 10 bases between. This CDR3 region has 16 residues. Per the germline V gene, CDR1 is SGHRS and CDR2 is YFSETQ. Written as DNA, the CDR3 is TGCGCCAGCAGCTTGTATGGGGCCCCGAACACCGGGGAGCTGTTTTTT. Protein product: CASSLYGAPNTGELFF.

The rearrangement uses TRBV2 and TRBJ1-1, with TRBD1 as a possible D gene (5 bases). This CDR3 has 17 residues. V was shortened by 1 base and J by 1 base, with 16 bases between the two germline ends. Germline V CDR1 and CDR2: SNHLY, FYNNEI. CDR3 bases: TGTGCCAGCAGTGAAGGCGGGGCGGGACGAAGGAACACTGAAGCTTTCTTT. Its protein product is CASSEGGAGRRNTEAFF.

Note on this clone: The sample holds other DNA sequences that translate to the same CDR3. This sequence joins TRBV7-6 and TRBJ1-1, with D possibly TRBD1 on 6 matching bases. The V gene's germline CDR1 is SGHVS and CDR2 FNYEAQ. V lost 4 bases, J lost 0 bases, and 18 bases lay in between. This CDR3 is 17 amino acids long. The CDR3 DNA sequence: TGTGCCAGCAGCTCCTTTTCGGGGGGCCGTATGAACACTGAAGCTTTCTTT. Protein sequence: CASSSFSGGRMNTEAFF.

The V gene is TRBV2, the J gene TRBJ1-3, with 7 bases that match TRBD1. The CDR3 contains 16 residues. Germline loops: CDR1 SNHLY, CDR2 FYNNEI. The J segment lost 0 bases and the V segment lost 6 bases, leaving 8 bases of the junction unmatched. CDR3 sequence reads: CASSGGQSSSGNTIYF. CDR3 bases: TGTGCCAGCAGCGGGGGACAGTCGAGCTCTGGAAACACCATATATTTT. The full variable domain, its missing parts supplied by reference TRBV2 and TRBJ1-3, is EPEVTQTPSHQVTQMGQEVILRCVPISNHLYFYWYRQILGQKVEFLVSFYNNEISEKSEIFDDQFSVERPDGSNFTLKIRSTKLEDSAMYFCASSGGQSSSGNTIYFGEGSWLTVV.

This chain connects TRBV18 to TRBJ2-2, with a tentative D call TRBD2 (5 bases). CDR1 KGHSH and CDR2 LQKENI come from the germline V gene. V gave up 6 bases and J gave up 2 bases, with 16 bases separating them. CDR3 length: 16 amino acids. The CDR3 DNA is TGTGCCAGCTCCTCTAGCAGGAGCCCAAACACCGGGGAGCTGTTTTTT. This gives the protein CASSSSRSPNTGELFF.

The chain joins TRBV6-1 to TRBJ2-3; D is tentatively TRBD1 or TRBD2 (5 bases each). There are 15 residues in the CDR3. Per germline, CDR1 MNHNS and CDR2 SASEGT. Trimming took off 8 bases at V and 4 bases at J, with 19 bases between the two ends. The CDR3, as DNA: TGTGCCAGCGCCCTCGGGGCGGCTGGGGCAGATACGCAGTATTTT. Protein: CASALGAAGADTQYF.

This CDR3 reads CASSLGLASYEQYF. As DNA, the CDR3 is TGTGCCAGCAGCTTGGGACTAGCTAGCTACGAGCAGTACTTC. The chain recombines TRBV5-4 with TRBJ2-7, with 7 bases matching TRBD2. Per the germline V gene, CDR1 is SGHNT and CDR2 is YYREEE (reference sequence). The J segment lost 3 bases and the V segment lost 0 bases, leaving 3 bases of the junction unmatched. The CDR3 is made up of 14 amino acids.

The J gene is TRBJ2-1, the V gene TRBV2, with D possibly being TRBD2 (5 bases). The CDR3 has 14 residues. In germline, CDR1 is SNHLY, CDR2 FYNNEI. Trimming took 7 bases from V and 1 from J, leaving 11 bases between them. The CDR3 is CASMRETSYNEQFF. The CDR3 DNA reads as TGTGCCAGCATGAGGGAAACGTCCTACAATGAGCAGTTCTTC.

Of note for this clone: This sample includes further DNA sequences coding for the same CDR3. The J gene is TRBJ2-7, the V gene TRBV18; 12 positions agree with TRBD2. V trimming: 3 bases; J trimming: 1 base; junction bases outside the gene matches: 1. This CDR3 comprises 15 residues. Germline CDR1 KGHSH, CDR2 LQKENI. The CDR3 loop reads CASSPGLAGSYEQYF. The CDR3 nucleotides are TGTGCCAGCTCACCCGGACTAGCGGGATCCTACGAGCAGTACTTC. The whole variable domain, filled in from reference TRBV18 and TRBJ2-7, reads NAGVMQNPRHLVRRRGQEARLRCSPMKGHSHVYWYRQLPEEGLKFMVYLQKENIIDESGMPKERFSAEFPKEGPSILRIQQVVRGDSAAYFCASSPGLAGSYEQYFGPGTRLTVT.

Only a few counts were recorded for this clone. The chain combines TRBV27 with TRBJ2-1; D remains unclear. This CDR3 has 14 amino acids. Per germline, CDR1 MNHEY and CDR2 SMNVEV (reference sequence). Trimming shortened V by 3 bases and J by 7 bases, and 13 bases separated the two germline ends. Written as DNA, the CDR3 is TGTGCCAGCAGTTTCCCAGCTAAGACTAATGAGCAGTTCTTC. It yields the protein CASSFPAKTNEQFF.

This rearrangement joins TRBV28 to TRBJ2-2; D tentatively fits TRBD1 or TRBD2 (5 bases each). CDR1 is MDHEN, CDR2 SYDVKM, per germline. The CDR3 covers 15 residues. The V end lost 5 bases, the J end lost 7 bases, and 17 bases lay between the germline ends. The CDR3 bases are TGTGCCAGCAGTGGCCAAACAATGGGGGTCGGGGAGCTGTTTTTT. Translation gives CASSGQTMGVGELFF.

The chain joins TRBV21-1 to TRBJ1-5. TRBV21-1 is marked as a pseudogene. This CDR3 contains 14 residues. CDR3 in DNA: TGTGCCAGCAGCAGCCGGGGGGGGCAGCAGCCCCAGCATTTT. This codes for CASSSRGGQQPQHF.

In regard to this clone: The germline gene is not matched at one end of the junction; a read error may be the cause. Written as DNA, the CDR3 is TGTGCTAGCAGCTCAGGAGCCGGAAACACCATATATTTT. Its protein is CASSSGAGNTIYF. The V and J genes are TRBV7-7 and TRBJ1-3; D is uncertain. CDR3 length equals 13 residues. Looked up from germline, CDR1 is SSHAT and CDR2 is FNYEAQ (reference sequence).

The chain has TRBV4-2 and TRBJ2-3; the D is unclear. The germline V gene has CDR1 LGHNA and CDR2 YNFKEQ. Deletions cut 4 bases from V and 14 bases from J, with 22 bases between. The CDR3 has 14 residues. DNA for the CDR3: TGTGCCAGCAGCCTCAACGATGGACCAATGGGGTCGTATTTT. Residues: CASSLNDGPMGSYF.

J is TRBJ1-5 and V is TRBV19; D gene unclear. The V end was cut by 0 bases, the J end by 6 bases, with 6 bases between. CDR1 and CDR2 from the germline V gene are LNHDA and SQIVND (reference sequence). The CDR3 contains 13 residues. This CDR3 reads CASSIDEGQPQHF. CDR3 bases: TGTGCCAGTAGTATAGATGAGGGTCAGCCCCAGCATTTT.

This sequence joins TRBV5-1 and TRBJ2-1; either TRBD1 or TRBD2 may supply D (6 bases each). Per the germline V gene, CDR1 is SGHRS and CDR2 is YFSETQ. This CDR3 has 17 amino acids. V lost 4 bases, J lost 0 bases, and 17 bases lay in between. Here the CDR3 DNA reads TGCGCCAGCAGCGCTGGAGGGGGGACCCCCTCCTACAATGAGCAGTTCTTC. Translated: CASSAGGGTPSYNEQFF. The full variable domain, in which reference TRBV5-1 and TRBJ2-1 provide the parts outside the CDR3, is KAGVTQTPRYLIKTRGQQVTLSCSPISGHRSVSWYQQTPGQGLQFLFEYFSETQRNKGNFPGRFSGRQFSNSRSEMNVSTLELGDSALYLCASSAGGGTPSYNEQFFGPGTRLTVL.

This chain links TRBV11-3 with TRBJ2-1; the D is unclear. V lost 1 base and J 3 bases, leaving 10 bases between the germline ends. The CDR3 is 15 amino acids. The germline gives CDR1 SGHNT, CDR2 YENEEA. CDR3 sequence reads: CASSLGSPDYNEQFF. The DNA for the CDR3 is TGTGCCAGCAGCTTAGGGAGCCCCGACTACAATGAGCAGTTCTTC.

The chain links TRBV7-8 to TRBJ1-2, with no clear D. In germline, CDR1 is SGHVS, CDR2 FQNEAQ. Between the trimmed V and J ends, which lost 1 base and 2 bases, there was a span of 5 bases. CDR3 length equals 13 residues. CDR3 nucleotides: TGTGCCAGCAGCTTAGGGCAGAACTATGGCTACACCTTC. It encodes CASSLGQNYGYTF.

This clone was picked up one time. V usage is TRBV14 and J usage is TRBJ2-2; the match to TRBD1 covers 7 bases. Germline-derived CDR1 and CDR2 are SGHDN and FVKESK. V was clipped by 3 bases and J by 4 bases; unmatched bases: 8. This CDR3 has 16 residues. The CDR3 here is CASSQNRDSSTGELFF. For the CDR3, the DNA is TGTGCCAGCAGCCAGAACCGGGACAGTTCCACCGGGGAGCTGTTTTTT.

This chain uses TRBV7-2 with TRBJ2-5; the D is unclear. Germline V lookup: CDR1 SGHTA, CDR2 FQGNSA. The V end was cut by 0 bases, the J end by 8 bases, with 10 bases between. This CDR3 contains 13 residues. CDR3 sequence reads: CASSLARESTQYF. The CDR3 region has the DNA TGTGCCAGCAGCTTAGCAAGAGAGAGTACCCAGTACTTC.